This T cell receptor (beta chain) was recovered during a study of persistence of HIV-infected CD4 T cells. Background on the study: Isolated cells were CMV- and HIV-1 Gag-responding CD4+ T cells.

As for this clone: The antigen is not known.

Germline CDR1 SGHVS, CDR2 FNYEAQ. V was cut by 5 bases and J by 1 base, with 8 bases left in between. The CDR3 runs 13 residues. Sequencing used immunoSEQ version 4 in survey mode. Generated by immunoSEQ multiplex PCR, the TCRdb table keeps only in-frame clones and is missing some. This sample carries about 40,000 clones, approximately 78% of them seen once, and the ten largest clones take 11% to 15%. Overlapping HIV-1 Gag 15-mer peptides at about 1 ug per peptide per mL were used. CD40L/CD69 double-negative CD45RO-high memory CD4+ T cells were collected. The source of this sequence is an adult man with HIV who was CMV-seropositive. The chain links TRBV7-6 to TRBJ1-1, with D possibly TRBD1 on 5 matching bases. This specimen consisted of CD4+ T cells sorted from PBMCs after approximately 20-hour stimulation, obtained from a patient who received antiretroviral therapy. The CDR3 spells CASSKQGNTEAFF. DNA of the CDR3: TGTGCCAGCAGCAAGCAGGGGAACACTGAAGCTTTCTTT.